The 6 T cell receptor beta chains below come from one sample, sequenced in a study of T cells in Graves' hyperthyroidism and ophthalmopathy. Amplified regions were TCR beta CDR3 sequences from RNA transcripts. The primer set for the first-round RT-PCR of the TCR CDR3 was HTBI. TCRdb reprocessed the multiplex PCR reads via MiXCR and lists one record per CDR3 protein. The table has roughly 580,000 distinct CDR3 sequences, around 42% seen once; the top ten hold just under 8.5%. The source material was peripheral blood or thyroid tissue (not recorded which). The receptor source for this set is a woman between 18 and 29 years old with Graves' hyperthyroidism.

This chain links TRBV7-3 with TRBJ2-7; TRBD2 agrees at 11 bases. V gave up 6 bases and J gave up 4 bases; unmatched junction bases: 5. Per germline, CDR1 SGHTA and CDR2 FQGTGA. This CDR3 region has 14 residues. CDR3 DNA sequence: TGTGCCAGCAGTTATAGGACTAGCGGGTACGAGCAGTACTTC. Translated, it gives CASSYRTSGYEQYF.

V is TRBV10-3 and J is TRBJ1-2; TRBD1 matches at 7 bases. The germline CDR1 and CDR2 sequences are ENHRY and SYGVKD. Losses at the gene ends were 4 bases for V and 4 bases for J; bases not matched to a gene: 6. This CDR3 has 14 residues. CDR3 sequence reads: CAISGDSGSYGYTF. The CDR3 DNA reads TGTGCCATCAGTGGGGACAGCGGGAGCTATGGCTACACCTTC.

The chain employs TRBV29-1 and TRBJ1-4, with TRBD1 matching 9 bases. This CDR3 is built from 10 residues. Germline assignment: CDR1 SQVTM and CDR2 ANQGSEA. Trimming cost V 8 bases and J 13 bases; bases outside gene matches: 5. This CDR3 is CSSGQGRLFF. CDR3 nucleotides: TGCAGCTCTGGACAGGGGCGACTGTTTTTT.

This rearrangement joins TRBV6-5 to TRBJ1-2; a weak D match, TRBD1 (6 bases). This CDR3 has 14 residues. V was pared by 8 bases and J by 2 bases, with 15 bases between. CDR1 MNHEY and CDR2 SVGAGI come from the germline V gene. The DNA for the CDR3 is TGTGCCAGCTTCGAGCAGGGGCCGAACTATGGCTACACCTTC. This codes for CASFEQGPNYGYTF.

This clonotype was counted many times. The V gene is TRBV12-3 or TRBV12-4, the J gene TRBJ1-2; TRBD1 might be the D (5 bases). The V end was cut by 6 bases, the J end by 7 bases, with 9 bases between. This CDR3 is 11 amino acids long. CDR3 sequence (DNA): TGTGCCAGCAGAGGGGAGGTTGGCTACACCTTC. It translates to CASRGEVGYTF.

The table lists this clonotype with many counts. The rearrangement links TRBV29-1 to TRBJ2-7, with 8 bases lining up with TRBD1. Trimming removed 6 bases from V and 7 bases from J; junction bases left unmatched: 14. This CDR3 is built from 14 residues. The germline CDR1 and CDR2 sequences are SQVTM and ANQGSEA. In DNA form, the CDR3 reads TGCAGCGTGGCGACAGGGGCTCAAGGGTGGGAGCAGTACTTC. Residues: CSVATGAQGWEQYF.